This TCR beta chain was identified in a study of T cell repertoires in cytomegalovirus infection (dated by TCRdb to the late 2010s). Context from the whole study: Donor HLA type was relevant to the analysis, as public TCR beta signatures indicated carriage of CMV infection together with the matching HLA type.

For sequencing, an Illumina HiSeq 1500 was employed. In TCRdb, the public reads were trimmed at Q25 with fastp and aligned with MiXCR, with productive beta chains retained. Each entry is one CDR3 protein sequence, shown with its most common DNA and genes. Across this sample there are 740,000 or so distinct CDR3 sequences, with under 40% seen only once. The ten most abundant clones make up around 2.8% of the sample. The full study reports these points: Cumulative frequency of public TCR beta family members discriminated carriers of CMV infection plus the relevant HLA type in this cohort and an independent 352-donor cohort. The ex vivo response was dominated by HLA-C-restricted CMV-specific TCR beta clonotypes, which also provided the single most frequent clonotype in two of eight donors.

In its sample, this clonotype was seen many times. No antigen is known for it. No quality values exist for individual bases; no much larger clone is one base distant. V is cut back by 5 bases and J by 0 bases, with 6 bases in the junction unmatched. CDR1 SEHNR and CDR2 FQNEAQ are derived from the germline V gene (reference sequence). The CDR3 runs 18 amino acids, cysteine and phenylalanine included. The entry retains the CDR3 DNA only, 54 bases that are in frame from base 1. This TCR was sampled from a human donor in good health (CMV status not recorded). Some clones in this sample may be carry-over from other donors' samples. Sequenced: PBMCs. The chain is encoded by TRBV7-9 joined to TRBJ2-4; TRBD2 aligns with 14 central bases. The nucleotide sequence is TGTGCCAGCAGCCTGGGACTAGCGGGGGCCCTAGCCAAAAACATTCAGTACTTC. It specifies CASSLGLAGALAKNIQYF.